The rows below give T cell receptor beta chains drawn from one sample of a study of T cell responses to AZD1222 COVID-19 vaccine. The method was immunoSEQ multiplex PCR; TCRdb's version includes in-frame clones alone and lacks a portion of them. The sample yields about 130,000 clones, roughly 90% seen once. The sample consisted of peripheral blood, taken 28 days after the second AZD1222 dose. The receptors originated from an adult who received the AZD1222 COVID-19 vaccine. The CDR3 runs from the conserved cysteine through the conserved F or W. Fields, in order: J gene, clone size, V gene, D gene, CDR3 protein, CDR3 DNA. D genes are given only for firm matches. The size entry is marked missing in some rows and otherwise reads once, few, many or a size class.

J: TRBJ1-1
size: .
V: TRBV29-1
D: TRBD1
CDR3: CSVVRQGARDTEAFF
DNA: TGCAGCGTCGTTCGACAGGGGGCGAGGGACACTGAAGCTTTCTTT

J: TRBJ2-5
size: .
V: TRBV25-1
D: .
CDR3: CASREVGREETQYF
DNA: TGTGCCAGTAGGGAAGTGGGCAGAGAAGAGACCCAGTACTTC

J: TRBJ2-3
size: .
V: TRBV5-4
D: TRBD2
CDR3: CASSLRLAEADTQYF
DNA: TGTGCCAGCAGCTTGAGGCTAGCGGAAGCGGATACGCAGTATTTT

J: TRBJ2-2
size: .
V: TRBV4-3
D: TRBD1
CDR3: CASSHVGQGVFRRGTGELFF
DNA: TGCGCCAGCAGCCATGTAGGACAGGGGGTTTTCAGGAGGGGCACCGGGGAGCTGTTTTTT

J: TRBJ2-7
size: .
V: TRBV7-9
D: TRBD1
CDR3: CASSRDSREQYF
DNA: TGTGCCAGCAGCCGGGACAGCCGCGAGCAGTACTTC

J: TRBJ2-3
size: .
V: TRBV11-2
D: TRBD1
CDR3: CASSLLGQTTDTQYF
DNA: TGTGCCAGCAGCTTATTGGGACAGACCACAGATACGCAGTATTTT

J: TRBJ1-1
size: .
V: TRBV12-3/TRBV12-4
D: .
CDR3: CASSLGLGAFF
DNA: TGTGCCAGCAGTTTAGGTCTAGGAGCTTTCTTT

J: TRBJ2-7
size: once
V: TRBV19
D: .
CDR3: CASSSSDGNEQYF
DNA: TGTGCCAGTAGCTCCTCCGATGGCAACGAGCAGTACTTC

J: TRBJ1-3
size: once
V: TRBV4-2
D: .
CDR3: CASSPELGANAGNTIYF
DNA: TGTGCCAGCAGCCCAGAATTAGGGGCCAACGCTGGAAACACCATATATTTT

J: TRBJ1-1
size: .
V: TRBV29-1
D: .
CDR3: CSVLPRGEMGNTEAFF
DNA: TGCAGCGTGCTCCCCAGGGGAGAGATGGGGAACACTGAAGCTTTCTTT

J: TRBJ2-5
size: .
V: TRBV6-1
D: .
CDR3: CASSEAFRWGAETQYF
DNA: TGTGCCAGCAGTGAAGCATTCCGGTGGGGCGCGGAGACCCAGTACTTC

J: TRBJ1-2
size: .
V: TRBV6-5
D: TRBD1
CDR3: CASSPRTGGYGYTF
DNA: TGTGCCAGCAGTCCCCGGACAGGGGGCTATGGCTACACCTTC

J: TRBJ2-3
size: .
V: TRBV9
D: .
CDR3: CASSVAGSDTQYF
DNA: TGTGCCAGCAGCGTAGCGGGGTCGGATACGCAGTATTTT

J: TRBJ1-2
size: once
V: TRBV7-9
D: .
CDR3: CASSLAWSAYGCTF
DNA: TGTGCCAGCAGCTTAGCCTGGTCGGCCTATGGCTGCACCTTC

J: TRBJ2-7
size: .
V: TRBV6-2/TRBV6-3
D: .
CDR3: CASSHHQGYSYEQYF
DNA: TGTGCCAGCAGCCACCACCAGGGGTACTCCTACGAGCAGTACTTC

J: TRBJ2-7
size: few
V: TRBV28
D: .
CDR3: CASARQHSYEQYF
DNA: TGTGCCAGCGCCCGACAGCACTCCTACGAGCAGTACTTC

J: TRBJ2-5
size: .
V: TRBV6-5
D: .
CDR3: CASSPRAGQETQYF
DNA: TGTGCCAGCAGTCCCCGGGCGGGCCAAGAGACCCAGTACTTC

J: TRBJ2-2
size: .
V: TRBV3-1/TRBV3-2
D: .
CDR3: CASSQDEGTGELFF
DNA: TGTGCCAGCAGCCAAGATGAAGGGACCGGGGAGCTGTTTTTT

J: TRBJ1-3
size: .
V: TRBV6-5
D: TRBD1
CDR3: CASILDRGRTIYF
DNA: TGTGCCAGCATCCTGGACAGGGGACGAACCATATATTTT

J: TRBJ1-5
size: .
V: TRBV6-6
D: TRBD1
CDR3: CASSTGTANQPQHF
DNA: TGTGCCAGCAGCACTGGGACAGCCAATCAGCCCCAGCATTTT

J: TRBJ1-1
size: .
V: TRBV29-1
D: .
CDR3: CSVVGGYSDTEAFF
DNA: TGCAGCGTTGTTGGGGGATACAGTGACACTGAAGCTTTCTTT

J: TRBJ1-2
size: .
V: TRBV9
D: .
CDR3: CASSVGKRSRQPNYGYTF
DNA: TGTGCCAGCAGCGTAGGTAAGAGGTCGAGGCAGCCCAACTATGGCTACACCTTC

J: TRBJ2-1
size: .
V: TRBV19
D: TRBD2
CDR3: CASSKGLAGTGYNEQFF
DNA: TGTGCCAGTAGTAAGGGACTAGCGGGGACTGGCTACAATGAGCAGTTCTTC

J: TRBJ1-1
size: .
V: TRBV13
D: .
CDR3: CASSLGSGRRVTEAFF
DNA: TGTGCCAGCAGCTTAGGCTCAGGTCGGCGTGTCACTGAAGCTTTCTTT

J: TRBJ1-1
size: .
V: TRBV30
D: .
CDR3: CAWSVMLSEAFF
DNA: TGTGCCTGGAGTGTAATGCTATCTGAAGCTTTCTTT

J: TRBJ2-1
size: .
V: TRBV4-3
D: .
CDR3: CASSQGLGVWSEQFF
DNA: TGCGCCAGCAGCCAGGGCCTAGGGGTGTGGAGTGAGCAGTTCTTC

J: TRBJ2-3
size: .
V: TRBV7-6
D: TRBD2
CDR3: CASSLDISGGPTDTQYF
DNA: TGTGCCAGCAGCTTAGATATTAGCGGGGGCCCCACAGATACGCAGTATTTT

J: TRBJ1-1
size: .
V: TRBV7-8
D: .
CDR3: CASSFARNTEAFF
DNA: TGTGCCAGCAGCTTCGCCAGGAACACTGAAGCTTTCTTT

J: TRBJ2-1
size: .
V: TRBV19
D: TRBD2
CDR3: CASRTSAYNEQFF
DNA: TGTGCCTCCAGGACTAGCGCCTACAATGAGCAGTTCTTC

J: TRBJ1-2
size: .
V: TRBV7-9
D: .
CDR3: CASSTGAWGTHGYTF
DNA: TGTGCCAGCAGCACGGGGGCTTGGGGAACCCATGGCTACACCTTC

J: TRBJ2-5
size: once
V: TRBV29-1
D: TRBD2
CDR3: CSVSDSGDYKETQYF
DNA: TGCAGCGTCTCCGACAGCGGGGACTACAAAGAGACCCAGTACTTC

J: TRBJ2-1
size: .
V: TRBV3-1/TRBV3-2
D: .
CDR3: CASSQDRNEQFF
DNA: TGTGCCAGCAGCCAAGACAGAAATGAGCAGTTCTTC

J: TRBJ2-1
size: once
V: TRBV27
D: TRBD2
CDR3: CASSQRGLAGVNEQFF
DNA: TGTGCCAGCAGCCAAAGGGGTCTAGCGGGAGTAAATGAGCAGTTCTTC

J: TRBJ2-3
size: .
V: TRBV21-1
D: .
CDR3: CASLDRGAFTDTQYF
DNA: TGTGCCAGCCTCGACAGGGGCGCATTCACAGATACGCAGTATTTT

J: TRBJ1-1
size: .
V: TRBV20-1
D: .
CDR3: CSARGNTEAFF
DNA: TGCAGTGCTAGAGGTAACACTGAAGCTTTCTTT

J: TRBJ2-7
size: once
V: TRBV5-1
D: TRBD2
CDR3: CASSRGTSAYEQYF
DNA: TGCGCCAGCAGCCGAGGGACTAGCGCGTACGAGCAGTACTTC

J: TRBJ1-3
size: .
V: TRBV2
D: .
CDR3: CASSELENSGNTIYF
DNA: TGTGCCAGCAGTGAACTTGAAAACTCTGGAAACACCATATATTTT

J: TRBJ1-5
size: .
V: TRBV7-9
D: .
CDR3: CASSLGDQPQHF
DNA: TGTGCCAGCAGCCTCGGCGATCAGCCCCAGCATTTT

J: TRBJ1-4
size: .
V: TRBV7-2
D: .
CDR3: CASSPRANGEKLFF
DNA: TGTGCCAGCAGCCCCAGAGCCAATGGAGAAAAACTGTTTTTT

J: TRBJ1-6
size: .
V: TRBV3-1/TRBV3-2
D: TRBD1
CDR3: CASSPWGQTNSPLHF
DNA: TGTGCCAGCAGCCCTTGGGGACAGACTAATTCACCCCTCCACTTT

J: TRBJ2-7
size: .
V: TRBV20-1
D: TRBD2
CDR3: CSASSGLSSYEQYF
DNA: TGCAGTGCTAGTTCGGGACTATCATCCTACGAGCAGTACTTC

J: TRBJ2-5
size: .
V: TRBV7-3
D: TRBD1
CDR3: CASSLTGGEQETQYF
DNA: TGTGCCAGCAGCCTGACAGGGGGGGAACAAGAGACCCAGTACTTC

J: TRBJ1-5
size: .
V: TRBV30
D: TRBD1
CDR3: CAWTTGTGVGQPQHF
DNA: TGTGCCTGGACAACCGGGACAGGGGTCGGTCAGCCCCAGCATTTT

J: TRBJ1-1
size: few
V: TRBV6-5
D: .
CDR3: CASSYNARGNTEAFF
DNA: TGTGCCAGCAGTTACAACGCCCGGGGCAACACTGAAGCTTTCTTT

J: TRBJ1-1
size: .
V: TRBV15
D: .
CDR3: CATSRGTPGAEAFF
DNA: TGTGCCACCAGCAGAGGGACTCCGGGCGCTGAAGCTTTCTTT

J: TRBJ1-6
size: .
V: TRBV5-1
D: .
CDR3: CASSIGTNLNSPLHF
DNA: TGCGCCAGCAGCATCGGGACAAACCTTAATTCACCCCTCCACTTT

J: TRBJ2-5
size: .
V: TRBV27
D: .
CDR3: CASSSEGRLETQYF
DNA: TGTGCCAGCAGTTCAGAGGGGCGCTTGGAGACCCAGTACTTC

J: TRBJ1-2
size: .
V: TRBV20-1
D: .
CDR3: CSASTDDGYGYTF
DNA: TGCAGTGCTAGTACGGACGATGGCTATGGCTACACCTTC

J: TRBJ2-1
size: .
V: TRBV7-8
D: .
CDR3: CASSLAPWRDEQFF
DNA: TGTGCCAGCAGCTTGGCGCCTTGGCGGGATGAGCAGTTCTTC

J: TRBJ2-3
size: .
V: TRBV6-1
D: .
CDR3: CASSEDRSADTQYF
DNA: TGTGCCAGCAGTGAAGACAGGTCGGCAGATACGCAGTATTTT

J: TRBJ1-3
size: .
V: TRBV27
D: .
CDR3: CASSPTVAGNTIYF
DNA: TGTGCCAGCAGTCCAACTGTGGCTGGAAACACCATATATTTT

J: TRBJ2-1
size: .
V: TRBV12-5
D: TRBD2
CDR3: CASGWGGLAGKSSYNEQFF
DNA: TGTGCTAGTGGTTGGGGGGGACTAGCGGGAAAAAGCTCCTACAATGAGCAGTTCTTC

J: TRBJ1-2
size: .
V: TRBV7-2
D: .
CDR3: CASSLHGSSGVGGYTF
DNA: TGTGCCAGCAGCTTACACGGGTCCTCAGGGGTTGGTGGCTACACCTTC

J: TRBJ1-1
size: .
V: TRBV28
D: .
CDR3: CASSLSTGVITEAFF
DNA: TGTGCCAGCAGTTTAAGTACAGGAGTTATTACTGAAGCTTTCTTT